This T cell receptor beta chain appears in the sequencing data of a study of high-grade serous ovarian cancer treatment subgroups listed by TCRdb under 2021. The study in broad terms: A mean of approximately 14,000 reads and 7,494 unique TCR beta rearrangements per sample was generated by sequencing. One primary tumor sample and two metastatic tumor samples were contributed by each patient, so that some 100 samples were obtained in total. Under a laparoscopic triage algorithm, patients with high-grade serous ovarian cancer were grouped by complete gross resection or by neoadjuvant chemotherapy response, and the study profiled the TCR beta repertoires of these patients. The cohort comprised 30 patients: around 10 with no residual disease after primary surgery (R0), around 10 excellent NACT responders, and around 10 poor NACT responders.

High-throughput TCR profiling via ImmunoSEQ was performed on the roughly 81 tumor samples. The paper's data handling went like this. The repertoire diversity metrics included richness (unique productive sequences), clonality, evenness and relatedness, and the Bhattacharyya coefficient was used to measure similarity between samples. In a sensitivity analysis, TCRs with fewer than two reads were excluded, and consistent conclusions were obtained. Here the immuneACCESS table is served through TCRdb, limited to in-frame sequences with V and J called. Missing clones are a known gap in these copies; in checked studies unresolved V genes cover under half, and the rest lacks a known reason. The V and J calls and clone size were taken over from that table, and D and trimming were inferred from the DNA. The sample includes roughly 5,200 clones, with about 78% observed a single time. The ten biggest clones cover approximately 10% of the sample.

The CDR3 numbers 18 residues from cysteine through phenylalanine. The entry retains the CDR3 DNA only, 54 bases that are in frame from base 1. The junction shows trimming of 0 bases on V and 0 bases on J, plus 17 bases between the germline ends. The tumor samples were collected prior to definitive surgery or chemotherapy. The MD Anderson Biospecimen Extraction Resource handled genomic DNA extraction, while the MD Anderson Cancer Genomics Laboratory carried out the TCR sequencing. Overall study results and their limits: Because bulk tumor TCR sequencing provided no spatial information, insight into HGSC tumor complexity and diversity was limited. TCR repertoire analyses were focused on CDR3, and CDR1 and CDR2 were not analyzed. TCR clonal relatedness showed a positive correlation with neoantigen level and a trend toward positive correlation with copy number variation and mutation load from whole-genome sequencing. Repertoire similarity ranging from about 0.11 to 0.85 was observed between tumors from the same patient, whereas almost no similarity was observed between different patients.

On this clone: The target of this receptor is not known. Base qualities were left out, and no much larger clone turns up one base away.

The source of this sequence is a human donor with high-grade serous ovarian cancer. This receptor chain uses TRBV23-1 and TRBJ1-2; tentative D gene TRBD1, with 5 bases matching. TRBV23-1 falls under the ORF class, with uncertain function. Sequenced input: tumor tissue. The DNA reads TGCGCCAGCAGTCAATCGCCCGCCGGGGGGGGGTCTAACTATGGCTACACCTTC. It specifies CASSQSPAGGGSNYGYTF.